This entry concerns a single TCR beta chain. The germline CDR1 and CDR2 sequences are SGHTA and FQGNSA. The CDR3 is made up of 11 amino acids. Trimming shortened V by 5 bases and J by 5 bases, and 3 bases separated the two germline ends. This sample is part of a study of T cell changes during pregnancy in multiple sclerosis. TCRdb keeps only in-frame clones here, not all; method: immunoSEQ multiplex PCR. The table records 55,000 to 85,000 clones, about 94% of them present only once. The chain carries TRBV7-2 and TRBJ1-4; D ambiguous. The clonotype originates from a female donor with multiple sclerosis, enrolled in a pregnancy study. The material sequenced was peripheral blood, taken in the third trimester of pregnancy. CDR3 in amino acids: CASSLNEKLFF. The CDR3 DNA reads as TGTGCCAGCAGCCTAAATGAAAAACTGTTTTTT. The full variable domain, completed using reference TRBV7-2 and TRBJ1-4, is GAGVSQSPSNKVTEKGKDVELRCDPISGHTALYWYRQSLGQGLEFLIYFQGNSAPDKSGLPSDRFSAERTGGSVSTLTIQRTQQEDSAVYLCASSLNEKLFFGSGTQLSVL.